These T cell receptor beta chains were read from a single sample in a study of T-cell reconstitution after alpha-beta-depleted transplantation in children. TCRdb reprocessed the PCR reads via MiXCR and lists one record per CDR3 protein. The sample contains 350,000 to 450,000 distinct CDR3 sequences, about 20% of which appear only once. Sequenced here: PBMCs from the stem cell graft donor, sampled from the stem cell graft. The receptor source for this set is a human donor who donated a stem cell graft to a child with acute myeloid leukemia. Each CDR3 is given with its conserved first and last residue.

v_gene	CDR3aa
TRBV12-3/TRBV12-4	CASSLSLVNEKLFF
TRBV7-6	CASSLEGAFNNEQFF
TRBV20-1	CIARDQLAGGPFEQYF
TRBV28	CASSLLSGTGAYEQYF
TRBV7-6	CASGLGTLSSGNTIYF
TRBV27	CASSSGASYNEQFF
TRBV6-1	CASSEAGTSFDIQYF
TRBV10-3	CATRTAETYEQYF
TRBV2	CASRATPGTGEETQYF
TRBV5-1	CASSLDRAGGSSYEQYF
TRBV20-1	CSASPWDNEQFF
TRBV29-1	CSVRPGLLETQYF
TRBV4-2	CASSQFLLANEQFF
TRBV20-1	CSARDPSGRFEQYF
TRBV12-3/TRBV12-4	CASRDRDKNIQYF
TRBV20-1	CSAAPTNTDTQYF
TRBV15	CATSRFRVGDEKLFF
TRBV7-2	CASSPGRPGGGQFF
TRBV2	CASNWQSSYEQYF
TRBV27	CASSARGGNQPQHF
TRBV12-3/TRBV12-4	CASSLNRLAGEDEQYF
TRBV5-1	CASSFLAGKETQYF
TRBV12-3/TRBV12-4	CASKTSGASYNEQFF
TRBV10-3	CAISPTENYGYTF
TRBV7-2	CASRLAVNTEAFF
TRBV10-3	CAISDGSGETQHF
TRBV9	CASRTSGSGSSDTGELFF
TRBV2	CASDRVNYGYTF
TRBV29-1	CSVEDGQGAGELFF
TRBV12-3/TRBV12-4	CASSQSGRALIDEQFF
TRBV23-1	CASRFMGASPPYEQYF
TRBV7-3	CASSLNPLSYTGFNEQFF
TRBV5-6	CASSQYKDRFNIQYF
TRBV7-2	CASSEAVAKNIQYF
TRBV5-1	CASSLVSGSSYNEQFF
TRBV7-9	CASSPRRELANTQYF
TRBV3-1	CASSQSKSSYEQYF
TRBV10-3	CAISGTGEYEQYF
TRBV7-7	CASSRNPGPGNEQFF
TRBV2	CASSDSTTMNTEAFF
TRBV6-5	CASSTEETQYF
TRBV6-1	CASRPGVGLEQYF
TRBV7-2	CASSPRQGGLGELFF
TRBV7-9	CASSFSATNEKLFF
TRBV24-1	CATSELGREGITGELFF
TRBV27	CASSRKDRHNEQFF
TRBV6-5	CASSYSPTGAYEQYF
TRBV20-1	CSARQTSGRALEQFF
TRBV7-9	CASSLRRTGAYEQYF
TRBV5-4	CASSPDIYTDTQYF
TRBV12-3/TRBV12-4	CASSFLAEQYF
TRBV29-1	CSVESAGKEAFF
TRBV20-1	CSARGDSTDTQYF
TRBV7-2	CASSPEGHPNYGYTF
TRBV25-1	CASSELSYNEQFF
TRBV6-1	CASSAPDRGNTGELFF
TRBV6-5	CASSSLAGEFAYNEQFF